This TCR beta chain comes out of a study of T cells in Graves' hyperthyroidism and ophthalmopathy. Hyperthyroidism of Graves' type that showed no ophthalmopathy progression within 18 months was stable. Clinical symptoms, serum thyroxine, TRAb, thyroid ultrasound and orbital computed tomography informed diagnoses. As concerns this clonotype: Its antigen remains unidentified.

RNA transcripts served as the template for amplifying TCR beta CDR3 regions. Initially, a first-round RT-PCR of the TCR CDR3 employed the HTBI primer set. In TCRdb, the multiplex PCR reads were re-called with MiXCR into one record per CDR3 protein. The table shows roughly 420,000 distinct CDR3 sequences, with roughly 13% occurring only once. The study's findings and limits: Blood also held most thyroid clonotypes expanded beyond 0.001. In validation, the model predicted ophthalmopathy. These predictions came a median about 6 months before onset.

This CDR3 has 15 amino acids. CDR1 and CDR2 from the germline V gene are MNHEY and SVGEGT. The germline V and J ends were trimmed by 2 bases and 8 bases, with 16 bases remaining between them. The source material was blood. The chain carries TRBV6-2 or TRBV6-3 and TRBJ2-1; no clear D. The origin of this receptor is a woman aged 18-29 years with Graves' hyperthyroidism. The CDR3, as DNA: TGTGCCAGCAGTTACGACTCACCCATCGGCGATGAGCAGTTCTTC. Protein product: CASSYDSPIGDEQFF.